This T cell receptor (beta chain) was identified in a study of human CD4 T cells and Enterobacteriaceae (TCRdb year 2020). Broadly, across the study: E. coli, K. pneumoniae, E. aerogenes, S. flexneri, S. sonnei, S. typhimurium and S. aureus were used as stimulating bacteria and were heat-inactivated after culture.

After about 6-7 days, proliferating activated T cells were FACS-sorted as CFSE-low CD25+ ICOS+ cells. Sorted memory CD4+ T cells were CFSE-labeled and cultured at a 2:1 ratio with irradiated autologous monocytes pulsed with antigen. Memory CD4+ T cells, defined as all CD4+ cells other than CD45RA+CCR7+CD95- naive cells, were FACS-sorted on a FACSAria III to a purity of over 98%. Blood from healthy donors was obtained from blood donation centers in Switzerland. Positive selection with CD4 and CD14 magnetic microbeads was used to enrich total CD4+ T cells and monocytes. Before sorting, CD8+, CD14+, CD16+, CD56+, CD19+ and CD25-bright cells were excluded. The bacteria were heat-inactivated at 60 degrees C for around two hours and added at 1.5 to 2 particles per monocyte, and M. tuberculosis lysate was used at around 3 ug/ml. The TCR Vbeta genes were sequenced from CFSE-low memory CD4+ T cells that had proliferated after primary stimulation with Enterobacteriaceae or with control bacteria. Every bacteria-reactive repertoire was analyzed in two to four different donors over two independent experiments. Ficoll-Paque Plus was used to isolate peripheral blood mononuclear cells from donor blood.

On this clone: The input lacks base qualities; no much larger clone sits a single base away.

Reading the germline V gene gives CDR1 SGHDT and CDR2 YYEEEE. The junction carries 14 bases between V and J, which are trimmed by 4 bases and 1 base respectively. Measured from the cysteine to the phenylalanine, the CDR3 is 15 residues long. Only CDR3 DNA is held: 45 bases, read in frame from base 1. CFSE-low antigen-reactive cultures were sequenced at survey level, with detection sensitivity of one cell in 40,000. The QIAamp DNA Micro Kit was used to extract genomic DNA from cell pellets, and spectrophotometry was used to check the DNA quantity and purity. TCR Vbeta CDR3 regions were amplified with the immunoSEQ multiplex PCR assay. The Illumina HiSeq platform was used to sequence the amplicons. The retrieved sequences were 87 nucleotides long and included the CDR3 region. The original pipeline was this. A clonotype was defined as a unique productive TCR Vbeta nucleotide sequence, quantified by productive template frequency from ImmunoSEQ Analyzer V3.0. A threshold set at the top 5th percentile of each frequency-ranked repertoire was used to define expanded clonotypes. The R package fossil was used to compute repertoire overlap as Chao-Jaccard, and the R package MASS was used to visualize the overlap by nonmetric multidimensional scaling. TCRdb's version of the immuneACCESS table is confined to in-frame rearrangements and falls short of the full clone set. An unresolved V gene accounts for under half of the shortfall where checked; the remainder is of unknown origin. V, J and clone size are those of that table, while D and trimming were read from the DNA. The sample table shows 1,000 to 1,500 clones, and about half are seen once. About 34% of the sample is in the top ten clones.

Points the paper makes about the study in general: Enterobacteriaceae-reactive repertoires co-clustered together and were polyclonal, yet held fewer clonotypes than S. aureus- or M. tuberculosis-reactive repertoires. Clonotypes shared among Enterobacteriaceae cultures accounted for about 25-55% of unique rearrangements but about 60-93% of templates, while sharing with control bacteria was rare.

The sequence links TRBV5-6 to TRBJ2-5; TRBD2 is a possible D gene, resting on 6 matching bases. The receptor comes from a human donor in good health. The sequenced sample consisted of bacteria-reactive CD4+ T cells grown in culture. This sample's cell subset or site label indicates: CFSE-low proliferating memory CD4 T cells sorted after in vitro stimulation with a heat-inactivated bacterium or M. tuberculosis lysate. The DNA sequence is TGTGCCAGCAGCGCGGGACCGGGCCTCCAAGAGACCCAGTACTTC. It translates to CASSAGPGLQETQYF.